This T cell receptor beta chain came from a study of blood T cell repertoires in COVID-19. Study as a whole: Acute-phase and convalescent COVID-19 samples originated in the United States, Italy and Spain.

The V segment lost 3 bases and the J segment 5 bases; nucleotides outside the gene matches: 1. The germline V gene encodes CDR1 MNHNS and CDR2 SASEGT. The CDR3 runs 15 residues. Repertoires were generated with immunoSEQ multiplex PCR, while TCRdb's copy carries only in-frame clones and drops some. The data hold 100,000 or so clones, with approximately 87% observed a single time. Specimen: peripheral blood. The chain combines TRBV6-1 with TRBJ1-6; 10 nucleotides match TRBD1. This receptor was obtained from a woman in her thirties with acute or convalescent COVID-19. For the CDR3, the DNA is TGTGCCAGCAGTGAGGGGACAGGGGATAATTCACCCCTCCACTTT. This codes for CASSEGTGDNSPLHF.